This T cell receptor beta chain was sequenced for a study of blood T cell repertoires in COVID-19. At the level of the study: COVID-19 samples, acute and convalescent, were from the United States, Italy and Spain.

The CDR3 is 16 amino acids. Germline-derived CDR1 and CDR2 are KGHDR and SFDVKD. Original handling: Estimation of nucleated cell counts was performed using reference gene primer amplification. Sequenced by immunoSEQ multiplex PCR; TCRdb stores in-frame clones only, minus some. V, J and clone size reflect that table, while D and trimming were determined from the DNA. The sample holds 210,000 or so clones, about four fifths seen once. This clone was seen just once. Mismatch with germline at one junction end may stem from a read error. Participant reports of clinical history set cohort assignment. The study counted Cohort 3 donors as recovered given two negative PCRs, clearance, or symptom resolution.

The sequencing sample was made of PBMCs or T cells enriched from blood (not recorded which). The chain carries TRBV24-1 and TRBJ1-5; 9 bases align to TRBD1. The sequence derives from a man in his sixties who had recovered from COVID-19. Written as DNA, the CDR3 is TGTGCCATCAGTGATACAACAGGGGGCGCGGGACAGCCCCAGCATTTT. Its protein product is CAISDTTGGAGQPQHF.